This is a list of T cell receptor beta chains from one sample in a study of beta chain features in type 1 diabetes. The data were produced by immunoSEQ multiplex PCR, yet TCRdb's version contains in-frame clones alone and is incomplete. The data show 620,000 or so clones, roughly 15% seen once. Material for sequencing was naive CD4+ T cells from blood. These receptors were obtained from a man between 18 and 29 years old in good health. Each CDR3 is given with its conserved first and last residue. The D gene is left open where the match is weak. Clone size is not always given. Where it is, it says once, few, many or a class for expanded clones.

clone_size: few; d_call: TRBD1; v_call: TRBV19; j_call: TRBJ1-6; cdr3_length: 15; cdr3_aa: CASSTLTGVNSPLHF; cdr3_nt: TGTGCCAGTAGTACCCTCACAGGGGTGAATTCACCCCTCCACTTT
clone_size: few; d_call: .; v_call: TRBV5-1; j_call: TRBJ2-4; cdr3_length: 16; cdr3_aa: CASSLGPSSAKNIQYF; cdr3_nt: TGCGCCAGCAGCTTAGGTCCTTCGAGTGCCAAAAACATTCAGTACTTC
clone_size: .; d_call: .; v_call: TRBV5-4; j_call: TRBJ2-6; cdr3_length: 14; cdr3_aa: CASSWPSGANVLTF; cdr3_nt: TGTGCCAGCAGCTGGCCCTCTGGGGCCAACGTCCTGACTTTC
clone_size: .; d_call: TRBD2; v_call: TRBV6-5; j_call: TRBJ2-7; cdr3_length: 14; cdr3_aa: CASSYGTSFYEQYF; cdr3_nt: TGTGCCAGCAGTTACGGGACTAGTTTCTACGAGCAGTACTTC
clone_size: few; d_call: TRBD2; v_call: TRBV18; j_call: TRBJ2-7; cdr3_length: 14; cdr3_aa: CASSPQRESHEQYF; cdr3_nt: TGTGCCAGCTCACCCCAGCGGGAGAGCCACGAGCAGTACTTC
clone_size: .; d_call: .; v_call: TRBV27; j_call: TRBJ2-1; cdr3_length: 14; cdr3_aa: CATKPGPSYNGQFF; cdr3_nt: TGTGCCACCAAGCCGGGACCCTCCTACAATGGGCAGTTCTTC
clone_size: few; d_call: TRBD1; v_call: TRBV5-1; j_call: TRBJ1-6; cdr3_length: 16; cdr3_aa: CASSLGWGQANSPLHF; cdr3_nt: TGCGCCAGCAGCTTGGGCTGGGGACAGGCGAATTCACCCCTCCACTTT
clone_size: .; d_call: TRBD1; v_call: TRBV7-9; j_call: TRBJ1-3; cdr3_length: 15; cdr3_aa: CASSEQGVPGNTIYF; cdr3_nt: TGTGCCAGCAGCGAGCAGGGGGTCCCTGGAAACACCATATATTTT
clone_size: .; d_call: .; v_call: TRBV21-1; j_call: TRBJ1-1; cdr3_length: 14; cdr3_aa: CASSKAPGNTEAFF; cdr3_nt: TGTGCCAGCAGCAAAGCGCCAGGGAACACTGAAGCTTTCTTT
clone_size: .; d_call: .; v_call: TRBV5-4; j_call: TRBJ2-7; cdr3_length: 13; cdr3_aa: CAITPPGTYEQYF; cdr3_nt: TGTGCCATCACCCCCCCCGGGACCTACGAGCAGTACTTC
clone_size: few; d_call: TRBD2; v_call: TRBV27; j_call: TRBJ2-5; cdr3_length: 13; cdr3_aa: CASSLSGGETQYF; cdr3_nt: TGTGCCAGCAGTTTATCGGGGGGGGAGACCCAGTACTTC
clone_size: .; d_call: .; v_call: TRBV5-4; j_call: TRBJ1-3; cdr3_length: 14; cdr3_aa: CASSIRGTGNTIYF; cdr3_nt: TGTGCCAGCAGTATCCGAGGGACGGGAAACACCATATATTTT
clone_size: few; d_call: .; v_call: TRBV19; j_call: TRBJ1-1; cdr3_length: 15; cdr3_aa: CASSTQQGGNTEAFF; cdr3_nt: TGTGCCAGTAGTACCCAACAGGGAGGGAACACTGAAGCTTTCTTT
clone_size: .; d_call: TRBD1; v_call: TRBV10-3; j_call: TRBJ1-6; cdr3_length: 17; cdr3_aa: CAISADRRSSYNSPLHF; cdr3_nt: TGTGCCATCAGTGCGGACAGGAGGAGCTCCTATAATTCACCCCTCCACTTT
clone_size: few; d_call: TRBD1; v_call: TRBV19; j_call: TRBJ1-1; cdr3_length: 12; cdr3_aa: CASSIRTGRTFF; cdr3_nt: TGTGCCAGTAGTATTCGGACAGGGCGGACTTTCTTT
clone_size: .; d_call: .; v_call: TRBV4-2; j_call: TRBJ1-2; cdr3_length: 13; cdr3_aa: CASSQGMDYGYTF; cdr3_nt: TGTGCCAGCAGCCAGGGAATGGACTATGGCTACACCTTC
clone_size: few; d_call: .; v_call: TRBV23-1; j_call: TRBJ2-7; cdr3_length: 14; cdr3_aa: CASSPGTSLYEQYF; cdr3_nt: TGCGCCAGCAGCCCCGGGACATCCCTCTACGAGCAGTACTTC
clone_size: .; d_call: .; v_call: TRBV9; j_call: TRBJ1-2; cdr3_length: 14; cdr3_aa: CASSQGTEIYGYTF; cdr3_nt: TGTGCCAGCAGCCAAGGGACGGAAATCTATGGCTACACCTTC
clone_size: .; d_call: TRBD1; v_call: TRBV4-2; j_call: TRBJ1-2; cdr3_length: 18; cdr3_aa: CASSQVSFRDRDNYGYTF; cdr3_nt: TGTGCCAGCAGCCAAGTTAGCTTCCGGGACAGAGATAACTATGGCTACACCTTC
clone_size: few; d_call: TRBD2; v_call: TRBV10-3; j_call: TRBJ2-3; cdr3_length: 14; cdr3_aa: CAVRTSGSTDTQYF; cdr3_nt: TGTGCCGTGAGGACTAGCGGGAGCACAGATACGCAGTATTTT
clone_size: few; d_call: TRBD2; v_call: TRBV18; j_call: TRBJ2-1; cdr3_length: 16; cdr3_aa: CASSPLIAGERFEQFF; cdr3_nt: TGTGCCAGCTCACCACTAATAGCGGGAGAAAGGTTTGAGCAGTTCTTC
clone_size: few; d_call: TRBD2; v_call: TRBV28; j_call: TRBJ2-1; cdr3_length: 15; cdr3_aa: CASSLPSGRRHEQFF; cdr3_nt: TGTGCCAGCAGTTTACCCAGCGGGAGGAGGCATGAGCAGTTCTTC
clone_size: .; d_call: .; v_call: TRBV27; j_call: TRBJ2-5; cdr3_length: 13; cdr3_aa: CASSRVGAETQYF; cdr3_nt: TGTGCCAGCTCCCGGGTCGGTGCGGAGACCCAGTACTTC
clone_size: few; d_call: TRBD1; v_call: TRBV25-1; j_call: TRBJ2-1; cdr3_length: 15; cdr3_aa: CASSEQSPGGYEQFF; cdr3_nt: TGTGCCAGCAGTGAGCAGAGTCCAGGGGGCTATGAGCAGTTCTTC
clone_size: few; d_call: .; v_call: TRBV27; j_call: TRBJ2-7; cdr3_length: 15; cdr3_aa: CASSRAPSSSYEQYF; cdr3_nt: TGTGCCAGCAGTCGCGCACCATCGAGCTCCTACGAGCAGTACTTC
clone_size: .; d_call: .; v_call: TRBV6-1; j_call: TRBJ2-7; cdr3_length: 14; cdr3_aa: CASSGAGAAYEQYF; cdr3_nt: TGTGCCAGCAGTGGGGCAGGGGCGGCCTACGAGCAGTACTTC
clone_size: .; d_call: TRBD2; v_call: TRBV11-2; j_call: TRBJ2-2; cdr3_length: 16; cdr3_aa: CASTSSGRAKNGELFF; cdr3_nt: TGTGCCAGCACCTCTAGCGGGAGGGCCAAAAACGGGGAGCTGTTTTTT
clone_size: .; d_call: TRBD2; v_call: TRBV10-3; j_call: TRBJ2-1; cdr3_length: 14; cdr3_aa: CAISSGSSYNEQFF; cdr3_nt: TGTGCCATCAGTAGCGGGAGCTCCTACAATGAGCAGTTCTTC
clone_size: .; d_call: .; v_call: TRBV9; j_call: TRBJ2-1; cdr3_length: 14; cdr3_aa: CASSVTMGNNEQFF; cdr3_nt: TGTGCCAGCAGCGTTACCATGGGCAACAATGAGCAGTTCTTC
clone_size: few; d_call: TRBD2; v_call: TRBV4-2; j_call: TRBJ2-7; cdr3_length: 16; cdr3_aa: CASSYGLSGGMVEQYF; cdr3_nt: TGTGCCAGCAGCTACGGGTTATCCGGGGGGATGGTCGAGCAGTACTTC
clone_size: few; d_call: TRBD2; v_call: TRBV28; j_call: TRBJ2-7; cdr3_length: 13; cdr3_aa: CASRGGPWHEQYF; cdr3_nt: TGTGCCAGCAGGGGAGGGCCATGGCACGAGCAGTACTTC
clone_size: few; d_call: TRBD1; v_call: TRBV5-4; j_call: TRBJ2-7; cdr3_length: 15; cdr3_aa: CASSPTGQGNNEQYF; cdr3_nt: TGTGCCAGCAGCCCTACCGGACAGGGTAACAACGAGCAGTACTTC
clone_size: .; d_call: .; v_call: TRBV2; j_call: TRBJ1-5; cdr3_length: 14; cdr3_aa: CASSPGRNNQPQHF; cdr3_nt: TGTGCCAGCAGCCCGGGACGGAACAATCAGCCCCAGCATTTT
clone_size: .; d_call: .; v_call: TRBV6-6; j_call: TRBJ1-1; cdr3_length: 14; cdr3_aa: CASSDLAENTEAFF; cdr3_nt: TGTGCCAGCAGTGACTTGGCGGAGAACACTGAAGCTTTCTTT
clone_size: .; d_call: .; v_call: TRBV10-3; j_call: TRBJ2-7; cdr3_length: 13; cdr3_aa: CAISENRAYEQYF; cdr3_nt: TGTGCCATCAGTGAGAACAGGGCCTACGAGCAGTACTTC
clone_size: few; d_call: TRBD2; v_call: TRBV7-2; j_call: TRBJ2-7; cdr3_length: 17; cdr3_aa: CASSQAGTSGSPYEQYF; cdr3_nt: TGTGCCAGCAGCCAAGCCGGGACTAGCGGGAGTCCTTACGAGCAGTACTTC
clone_size: .; d_call: TRBD2; v_call: TRBV29-1; j_call: TRBJ2-3; cdr3_length: 18; cdr3_aa: CSVEDPRAGGSSTDTQYF; cdr3_nt: TGCAGCGTTGAAGATCCCAGGGCCGGCGGGAGTAGCACAGATACGCAGTATTTT
clone_size: .; d_call: .; v_call: TRBV19; j_call: TRBJ2-3; cdr3_length: 16; cdr3_aa: CASEPQGGEDVDTQYF; cdr3_nt: TGTGCCAGCGAACCCCAAGGAGGCGAAGATGTAGATACGCAGTATTTT
clone_size: few; d_call: .; v_call: TRBV10-3; j_call: TRBJ1-1; cdr3_length: 14; cdr3_aa: CASSYSWVNTEAFF; cdr3_nt: TGTGCCAGCAGTTACTCCTGGGTGAACACTGAAGCTTTCTTT
clone_size: few; d_call: .; v_call: TRBV9; j_call: TRBJ2-6; cdr3_length: 13; cdr3_aa: CASKRLGANVLTF; cdr3_nt: TGTGCCAGCAAAAGGCTTGGGGCCAACGTCCTGACTTTC
clone_size: few; d_call: .; v_call: TRBV19; j_call: TRBJ2-3; cdr3_length: 15; cdr3_aa: CASRLYRGSTDTQYF; cdr3_nt: TGTGCCAGTAGACTGTATCGGGGGAGCACAGATACGCAGTATTTT
clone_size: few; d_call: .; v_call: TRBV5-8; j_call: TRBJ1-1; cdr3_length: 13; cdr3_aa: CASSFAVNTEAFF; cdr3_nt: TGTGCCAGCAGCTTTGCCGTTAACACTGAAGCTTTCTTT
clone_size: .; d_call: TRBD1; v_call: TRBV4-3; j_call: TRBJ2-5; cdr3_length: 15; cdr3_aa: CASSQGTGPQETQYF; cdr3_nt: TGCGCCAGCAGCCAAGGGACAGGCCCACAAGAGACCCAGTACTTC
clone_size: few; d_call: .; v_call: TRBV20-1; j_call: TRBJ1-4; cdr3_length: 11; cdr3_aa: CSARGWEKLFF; cdr3_nt: TGCAGTGCTAGGGGGTGGGAAAAACTGTTTTTT
clone_size: few; d_call: .; v_call: TRBV11-3; j_call: TRBJ2-1; cdr3_length: 15; cdr3_aa: CASSLRREAYNEQFF; cdr3_nt: TGTGCCAGCAGCTTAAGGCGGGAAGCCTACAATGAGCAGTTCTTC
clone_size: few; d_call: .; v_call: TRBV7-9; j_call: TRBJ1-6; cdr3_length: 15; cdr3_aa: CASSLDSQGNSPLHF; cdr3_nt: TGTGCCAGCAGCTTAGATTCGCAGGGAAATTCACCCCTCCACTTT
clone_size: .; d_call: .; v_call: TRBV28; j_call: TRBJ2-5; cdr3_length: 14; cdr3_aa: CASSLSPAVETQYF; cdr3_nt: TGTGCCAGCAGTTTATCCCCGGCGGTGGAGACCCAGTACTTC
clone_size: many; d_call: .; v_call: TRBV18; j_call: TRBJ2-3; cdr3_length: 11; cdr3_aa: CASSPTDTQYF; cdr3_nt: TGTGCCAGCTCACCCACAGATACGCAGTATTTT
clone_size: .; d_call: .; v_call: TRBV30; j_call: TRBJ1-3; cdr3_length: 14; cdr3_aa: CAWSELVWGNTIYF; cdr3_nt: TGTGCCTGGAGTGAGCTGGTTTGGGGAAACACCATATATTTT
clone_size: few; d_call: .; v_call: TRBV7-2; j_call: TRBJ1-5; cdr3_length: 13; cdr3_aa: CASSSERGQPQHF; cdr3_nt: TGTGCCAGCAGCTCGGAAAGGGGACAGCCCCAGCATTTT
clone_size: .; d_call: TRBD1; v_call: TRBV2; j_call: TRBJ2-2; cdr3_length: 15; cdr3_aa: CASSVQGAVTGELFF; cdr3_nt: TGTGCCAGCAGTGTCCAGGGGGCAGTCACCGGGGAGCTGTTTTTT
clone_size: .; d_call: TRBD1; v_call: TRBV19; j_call: TRBJ2-7; cdr3_length: 16; cdr3_aa: CASSSTGQGATYEQYF; cdr3_nt: TGTGCCAGTAGTTCCACGGGACAGGGCGCTACCTACGAGCAGTACTTC
clone_size: .; d_call: .; v_call: TRBV7-2; j_call: TRBJ1-1; cdr3_length: 13; cdr3_aa: CASSYGGSTEAFF; cdr3_nt: TGTGCCAGCAGCTACGGGGGGAGCACTGAAGCTTTCTTT
clone_size: few; d_call: .; v_call: TRBV28; j_call: TRBJ2-1; cdr3_length: 13; cdr3_aa: CASSLMTTREQFF; cdr3_nt: TGTGCCAGCAGTTTGATGACTACACGGGAGCAGTTCTTC
clone_size: few; d_call: .; v_call: TRBV5-1; j_call: TRBJ2-1; cdr3_length: 16; cdr3_aa: CASSQTGAGPYNEQFF; cdr3_nt: TGCGCCAGCAGCCAGACCGGGGCAGGGCCCTACAATGAGCAGTTCTTC
clone_size: .; d_call: .; v_call: TRBV5-1; j_call: TRBJ2-6; cdr3_length: 15; cdr3_aa: CASSLGGSGANVLTF; cdr3_nt: TGCGCCAGCAGCTTGGGTGGATCCGGGGCCAACGTCCTGACTTTC
clone_size: .; d_call: .; v_call: TRBV18; j_call: TRBJ1-3; cdr3_length: 14; cdr3_aa: CASSLDPEGNTIYF; cdr3_nt: TGTGCCAGCTCACTTGACCCCGAAGGAAACACCATATATTTT
clone_size: few; d_call: .; v_call: TRBV28; j_call: TRBJ1-1; cdr3_length: 13; cdr3_aa: CASRSTTEQEAFF; cdr3_nt: TGTGCCAGCAGAAGTACCACCGAACAGGAAGCTTTCTTT
clone_size: few; d_call: .; v_call: TRBV18; j_call: TRBJ2-3; cdr3_length: 12; cdr3_aa: CASSPPTDTQYF; cdr3_nt: TGTGCCAGCTCACCACCCACAGATACGCAGTATTTT